This T cell receptor beta chain derives from a study of CD8 T cells in Susac syndrome. CDR3 size: 16 residues. From germline, CDR1 is MNHGY and CDR2 SVAAGI. Losses at the gene ends were 5 bases for V and 4 bases for J; bases not matched to a gene: 11. cDNA came from roughly 0.53 to 1 ug RNA primed by random hexamers. TCRdb reprocessed the immunoSEQ multiplex PCR reads with MiXCR, giving one entry per CDR3 protein. The sample contains around 300,000 distinct CDR3 sequences, 92% of which appear only once. The table lists this clonotype with a count of one. Sequencing used CD4+ T cells from PBMCs. The chain links TRBV6-9 to TRBJ2-1; 7 nucleotides align to TRBD2. The receptor comes from a human donor with multiple sclerosis. CDR3: CASSNFGGSGYNEQFF. CDR3 nucleotides: TGTGCCAGCAGTAATTTCGGGGGGTCAGGGTACAATGAGCAGTTCTTC.